This T cell receptor (beta chain) was sequenced for a study of post-analysis software for immune sequencing data. Findings and limits, study-wide: With TRBV5-6, TRBV5-1 and TRBV20-1 included, about five TRBV segments were more frequent in patients than in controls. Those with multiple sclerosis, the patient group, showed significantly lower normalized Chao1 diversity than controls.

Carried by the TCR beta cDNA libraries were unique molecular identifiers. TCRdb re-analysed the PCR reads in MiXCR, keeping a single row per CDR3 protein. The sample holds hundreds of thousands of distinct CDR3 sequences, roughly 30% seen once. The CDR3 consists of 13 residues. CDR1 is MNHEY and CDR2 is SMNVEV in the germline V gene (reference sequence). On this clonotype: Its target is unknown.

The source material was blood. The TCR sequence derives from a girl aged 10 to 17 with multiple sclerosis. This chain connects TRBV27 to TRBJ2-4, with no clear D. TRBJ2-7 explains the end of the DNA better; the J call may be wrong. The CDR3 loop reads CASSYIPSYEQYF. CDR3 bases: TGTGCCAGCAGTTATATTCCCTCCTACGAGCAGTACTTC.